This TCR beta chain was observed in a study of CD8+ T cells in alopecia areata (dated by TCRdb to 2016 to 2018). Regarding the complete study: Treated patients were enrolled in an open-label pilot trial of oral tofacitinib, 5 to 10 mg twice daily, for moderate-to-severe alopecia areata. Biopsies were taken from tofacitinib-treated patients at baseline and again at 4 and 24 weeks into treatment, and several of those patients also had a later scalp biopsy. High-throughput TCRbeta sequencing was used to examine T cell clonal expansion in alopecia areata in both the C3H/HeJ mouse model and human patients. The RNA source kit depended on sample type: the PAXgene miRNA kit for fixed scalp, the miRNeasy kit for PBMCs, and the RNeasy kit for mouse skin. Scalp clonality was compared across normal scalp (n=4), patchy alopecia areata scalp (n=8), and alopecia totalis/universalis scalp (n=8). Amplification of TCRbeta CDR3 regions was done by immunoSEQ multiplex PCR using 35 Vbeta forward primers and 13 Jbeta reverse primers. In humans, TCRbeta sequencing was performed on scalp tissue and on sorted CD4+ and CD8+ peripheral blood T cells from healthy controls and from patients with patchy or totalis/universalis alopecia areata. Patients received tofacitinib for 6 to 18 months and were then followed off drug for 6 months to check for delayed response and recurrence.

Lesional scalp punch biopsies and peripheral blood were obtained from alopecia areata patients. PBMCs were isolated by density centrifugation and stained for CD3, CD4 and CD8, and CD4+ and CD8+ T cells were sorted on a FACSAria. Via the germline V gene, CDR1 is MDHEN and CDR2 SYDVKM. The junction carries 1 base between V and J, which are trimmed by 2 bases and 0 bases respectively. There are 12 amino acids in the CDR3, from cysteine to phenylalanine inclusive. The sequence is cut down to CDR3 DNA, 36 bases in frame from base 1. Preparation of the library involved the immunoSEQ multiplex PCR assay. RNA was extracted from all samples and reverse transcribed into cDNA as template for TCR sequencing. SuperScript III was used to make first-strand cDNA, primed with a 2:1 mix of oligo-dT and random hexamers. A synthetic immune receptor repertoire was used to gauge amplification bias, and whatever bias remained was removed computationally. The authors processed their data as follows. Raw reads were preprocessed to remove errors, and CDR3 was defined by IMGT conventions from the conserved cysteine to phenylalanine. Clonality was computed as 1 minus the Shannon entropy, with the entropy normalized by log2 of the number of productive unique TCRs. Whether scalp clones were CD4 or CD8 was inferred by matching scalp TCRbeta sequences against CD4 and CD8 repertoires sorted from blood. Imported from immuneACCESS, the table was reduced by TCRdb to in-frame sequences with V and J called. These copies leave out some clones; in studies compared against another copy, an unresolved V gene accounts for under half, and the cause of the remainder is not known. Clone size and the V and J calls come from that table; the DNA yielded D and trimming. This sample is represented by approximately 140,000 clones; 40% to 50% of them were singletons. The ten biggest clones cover 6% to 7% of the sample.

The investigation overall reported the following: Shared TCR sequences between patients were less evident than in mice, which may be partly attributable to HLA diversity in the patient population. Higher clonality and more expanded CD8+ clones were observed in lesional scalp than in normal scalp, particularly in alopecia totalis/universalis, a finding suggestive of antigenic drive. Unlike mouse skin, where gammadelta T cells dominate, normal human skin contains resident alphabeta T cells that get sequenced too, which complicates analysis of the scalp TCR repertoire.

This clone was seen more than once but under ten times. This clone's antigen is unknown. Base qualities are not at hand, and no much larger clone is one base apart. The V and J segments used are TRBV28 and TRBJ1-1; no D segment can be confidently identified. The sample taken for sequencing was CD4+ T cells sorted from blood. The source is a human donor with alopecia areata. The DNA sequence is as follows: TGTGCCAGCAGTTTAGTGAACACTGAAGCTTTCTTT. Its protein reads: CASSLVNTEAFF.